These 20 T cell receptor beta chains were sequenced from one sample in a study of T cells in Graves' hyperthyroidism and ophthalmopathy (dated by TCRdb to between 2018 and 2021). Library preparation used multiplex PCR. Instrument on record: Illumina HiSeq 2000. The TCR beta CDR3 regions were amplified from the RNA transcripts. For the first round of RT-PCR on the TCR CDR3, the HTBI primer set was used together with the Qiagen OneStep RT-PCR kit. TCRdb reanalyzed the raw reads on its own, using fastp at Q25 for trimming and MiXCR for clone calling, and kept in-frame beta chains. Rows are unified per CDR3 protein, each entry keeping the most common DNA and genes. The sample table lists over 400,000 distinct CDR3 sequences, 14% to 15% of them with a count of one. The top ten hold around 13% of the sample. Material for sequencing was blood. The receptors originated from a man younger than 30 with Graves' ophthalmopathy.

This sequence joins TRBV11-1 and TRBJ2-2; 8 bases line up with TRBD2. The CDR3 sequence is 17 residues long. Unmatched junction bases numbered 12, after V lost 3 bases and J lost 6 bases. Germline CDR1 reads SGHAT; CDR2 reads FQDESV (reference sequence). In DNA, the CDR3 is TGTGCCAGCAGCTTGGGGGGAGCGGGGGTACTCGCCGGGGAGCTGTTTTTT. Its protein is CASSLGGAGVLAGELFF. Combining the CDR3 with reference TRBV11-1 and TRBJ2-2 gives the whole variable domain EAEVAQSPRYKITEKSQAVAFWCDPISGHATLYWYRQILGQGPELLVQFQDESVVDDSQLPKDRFSAERLKGVDSTLKIQPAELGDSAMYLCASSLGGAGVLAGELFFGEGSRLTVL.

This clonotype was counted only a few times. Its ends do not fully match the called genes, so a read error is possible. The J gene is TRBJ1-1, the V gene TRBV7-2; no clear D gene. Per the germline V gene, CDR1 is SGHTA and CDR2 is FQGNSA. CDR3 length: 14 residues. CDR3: CASSPPKRNAEAFF. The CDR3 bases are TGTGCCAGCAGCCCGCCGAAAAGGAACGCTGAAGCTTTCTTT. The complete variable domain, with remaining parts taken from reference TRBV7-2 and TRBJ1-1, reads GAGVSQSPSNKVTEKGKDVELRCDPISGHTALYWYRQSLGQGLEFLIYFQGNSAPDKSGLPSDRFSAERTGGSVSTLTIQRTQQEDSAVYLCASSPPKRNAEAFFGQGTRLTVV.

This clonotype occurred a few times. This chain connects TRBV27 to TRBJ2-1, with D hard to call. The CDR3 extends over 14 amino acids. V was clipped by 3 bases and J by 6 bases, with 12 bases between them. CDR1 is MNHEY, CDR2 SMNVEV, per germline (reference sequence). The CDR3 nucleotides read TGTGCCAGCAGTTTCGGCGGCTTGGGCAATGAGCAGTTCTTC. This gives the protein CASSFGGLGNEQFF.

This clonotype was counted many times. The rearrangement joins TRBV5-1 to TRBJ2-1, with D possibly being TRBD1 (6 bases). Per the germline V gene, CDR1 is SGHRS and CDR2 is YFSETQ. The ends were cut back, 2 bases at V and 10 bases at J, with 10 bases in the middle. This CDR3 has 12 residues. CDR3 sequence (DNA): TGCGCCAGCAGCTTCCCCGGGACAGAGCAGTTCTTC. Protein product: CASSFPGTEQFF. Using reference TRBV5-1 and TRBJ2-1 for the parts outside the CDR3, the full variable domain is KAGVTQTPRYLIKTRGQQVTLSCSPISGHRSVSWYQQTPGQGLQFLFEYFSETQRNKGNFPGRFSGRQFSNSRSEMNVSTLELGDSALYLCASSFPGTEQFFGPGTRLTVL.

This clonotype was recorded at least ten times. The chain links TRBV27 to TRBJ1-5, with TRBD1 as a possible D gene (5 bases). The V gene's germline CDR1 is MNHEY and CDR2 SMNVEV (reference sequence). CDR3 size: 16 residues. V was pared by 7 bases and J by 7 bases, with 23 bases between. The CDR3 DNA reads TGTGCCAGCAAACTCATGGGGCTACAGCCGGACCAGCCCCAGCATTTT. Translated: CASKLMGLQPDQPQHF.

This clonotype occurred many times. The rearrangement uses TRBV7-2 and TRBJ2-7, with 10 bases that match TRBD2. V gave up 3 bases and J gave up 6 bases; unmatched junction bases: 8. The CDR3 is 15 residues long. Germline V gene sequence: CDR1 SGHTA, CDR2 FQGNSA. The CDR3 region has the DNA TGTGCCAGCAGCTTGGACTCTAGCGGGAGCGCCGAGCAGTACTTC. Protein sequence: CASSLDSSGSAEQYF.

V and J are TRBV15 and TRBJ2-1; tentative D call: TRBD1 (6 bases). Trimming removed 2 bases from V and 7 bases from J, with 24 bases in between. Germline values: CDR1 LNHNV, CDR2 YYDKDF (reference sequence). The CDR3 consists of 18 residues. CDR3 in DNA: TGTGCCACCAGCAGACGAATTTCTGGACAGTGGGGTTTGAATGAGCAGTTCTTC. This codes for CATSRRISGQWGLNEQFF.

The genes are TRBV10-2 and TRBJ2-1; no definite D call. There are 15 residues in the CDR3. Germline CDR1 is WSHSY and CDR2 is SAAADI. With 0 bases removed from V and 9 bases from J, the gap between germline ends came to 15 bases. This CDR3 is CASSESNAPTGEQFF. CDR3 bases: TGCGCCAGCAGTGAGTCGAACGCACCAACGGGTGAGCAGTTCTTC.

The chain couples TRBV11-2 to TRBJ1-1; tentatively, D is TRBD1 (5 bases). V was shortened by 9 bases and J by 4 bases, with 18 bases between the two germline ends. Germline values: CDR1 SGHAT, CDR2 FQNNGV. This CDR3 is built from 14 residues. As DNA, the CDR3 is TGTGCCAGTAGTATTCCAGGGATCGGCACTGAAGCTTTCTTT. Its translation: CASSIPGIGTEAFF.

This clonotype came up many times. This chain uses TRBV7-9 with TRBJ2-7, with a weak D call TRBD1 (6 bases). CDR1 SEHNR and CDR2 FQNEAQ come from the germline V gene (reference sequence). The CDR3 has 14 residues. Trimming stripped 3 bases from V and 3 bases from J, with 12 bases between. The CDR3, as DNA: TGTGCCAGCAGCTTCGAGGGGGTCGTCTACGAGCAGTACTTC. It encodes CASSFEGVVYEQYF.

CDR3 DNA sequence: TGTGCCAGCAGTCAGGACCGCTCAGGGGGGGCTTTCTTT. Its translation: CASSQDRSGGAFF. The gene calls are TRBV12-3 or TRBV12-4 and TRBJ1-1; 7 bases are a match to TRBD1. The CDR3 is 13 residues long. V shed 5 bases, J shed 11 bases, and the junction held 11 bases outside the gene matches.

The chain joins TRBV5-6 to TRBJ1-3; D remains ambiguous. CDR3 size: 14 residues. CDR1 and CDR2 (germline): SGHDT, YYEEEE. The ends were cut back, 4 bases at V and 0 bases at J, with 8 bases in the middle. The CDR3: CASSPTPSGNTIYF. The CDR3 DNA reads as TGTGCCAGCAGCCCCACGCCCTCTGGAAACACCATATATTTT.

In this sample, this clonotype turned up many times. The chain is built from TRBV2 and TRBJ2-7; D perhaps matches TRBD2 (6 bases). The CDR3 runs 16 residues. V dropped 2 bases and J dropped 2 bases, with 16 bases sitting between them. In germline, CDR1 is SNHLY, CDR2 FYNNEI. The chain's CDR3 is CASSETGGDLTYEQYF. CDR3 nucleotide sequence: TGTGCCAGCAGTGAAACGGGCGGGGACCTTACCTACGAGCAGTACTTC.

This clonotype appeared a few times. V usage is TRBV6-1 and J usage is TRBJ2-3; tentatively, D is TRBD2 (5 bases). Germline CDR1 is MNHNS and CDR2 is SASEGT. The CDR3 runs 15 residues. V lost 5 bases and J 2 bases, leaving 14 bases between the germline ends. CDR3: CASSSARGATDTQYF. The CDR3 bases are TGTGCCAGCAGTTCCGCTCGGGGTGCCACAGATACGCAGTATTTT.

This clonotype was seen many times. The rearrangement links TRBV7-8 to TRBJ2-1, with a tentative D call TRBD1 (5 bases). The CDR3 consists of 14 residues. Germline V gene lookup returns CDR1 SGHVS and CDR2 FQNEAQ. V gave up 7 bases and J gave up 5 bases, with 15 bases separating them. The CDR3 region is CASTIMGLHNEQFF. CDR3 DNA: TGTGCCAGCACAATAATGGGGCTCCACAATGAGCAGTTCTTC.

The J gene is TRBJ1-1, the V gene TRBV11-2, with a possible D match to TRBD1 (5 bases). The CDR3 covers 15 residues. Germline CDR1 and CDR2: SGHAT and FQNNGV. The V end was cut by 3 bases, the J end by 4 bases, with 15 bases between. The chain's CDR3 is CASSFDIQGATEAFF. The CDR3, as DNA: TGTGCCAGCAGCTTCGACATCCAGGGAGCCACTGAAGCTTTCTTT.

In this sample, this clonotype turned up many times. The CDR3 loop reads CASSFWTSGGTYNEQFF. DNA of the CDR3: TGCGCCAGCAGCTTCTGGACTAGCGGGGGCACCTACAATGAGCAGTTCTTC. This chain links TRBV5-1 with TRBJ2-1; 13 bases map to TRBD2. The junction had 4 bases not matched to a gene; V was cut back by 2 bases and J by 2 bases. The CDR3 runs 17 residues. Germline V gene lookup returns CDR1 SGHRS and CDR2 YFSETQ.

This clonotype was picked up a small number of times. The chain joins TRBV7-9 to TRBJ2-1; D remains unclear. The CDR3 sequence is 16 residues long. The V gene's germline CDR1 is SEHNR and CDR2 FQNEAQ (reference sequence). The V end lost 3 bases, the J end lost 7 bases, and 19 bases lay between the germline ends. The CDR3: CASSLGLDRPKNEQFF. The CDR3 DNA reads TGTGCCAGCAGCTTGGGCCTGGATAGGCCTAAGAATGAGCAGTTCTTC.

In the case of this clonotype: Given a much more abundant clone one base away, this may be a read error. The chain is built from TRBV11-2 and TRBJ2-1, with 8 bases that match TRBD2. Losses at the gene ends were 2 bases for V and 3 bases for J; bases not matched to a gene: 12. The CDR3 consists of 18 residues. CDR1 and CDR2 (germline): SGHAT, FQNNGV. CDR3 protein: CASSLPGYSAGDYNEQFF. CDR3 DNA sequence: TGTGCCAGCAGCTTACCCGGTTATTCAGCGGGGGACTACAATGAGCAGTTCTTC.

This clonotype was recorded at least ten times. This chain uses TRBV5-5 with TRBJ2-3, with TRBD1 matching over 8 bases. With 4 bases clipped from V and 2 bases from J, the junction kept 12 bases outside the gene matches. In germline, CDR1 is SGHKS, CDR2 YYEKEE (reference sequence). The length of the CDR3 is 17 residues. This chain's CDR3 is CASSMGQANYITDTQYF. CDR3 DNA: TGTGCCAGCAGCATGGGACAGGCCAATTACATCACAGATACGCAGTATTTT.